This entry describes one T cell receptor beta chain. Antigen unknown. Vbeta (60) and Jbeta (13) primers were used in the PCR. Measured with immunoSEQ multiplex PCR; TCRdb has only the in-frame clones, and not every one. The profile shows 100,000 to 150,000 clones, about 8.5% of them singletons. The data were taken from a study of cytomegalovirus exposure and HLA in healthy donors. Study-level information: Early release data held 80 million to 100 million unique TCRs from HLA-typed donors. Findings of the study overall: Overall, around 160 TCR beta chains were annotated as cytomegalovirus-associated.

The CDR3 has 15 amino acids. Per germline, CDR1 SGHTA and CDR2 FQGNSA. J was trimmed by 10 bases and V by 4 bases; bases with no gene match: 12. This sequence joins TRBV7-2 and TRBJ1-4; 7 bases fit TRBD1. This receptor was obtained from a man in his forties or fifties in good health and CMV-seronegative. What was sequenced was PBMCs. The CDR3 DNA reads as TGTGCCAGCAGCTCAATCCCAGGGGGGCGGGGAAAACTGTTTTTT. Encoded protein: CASSSIPGGRGKLFF.